These T cell receptor beta chains were read from a single sample in a study of T-cell memory formation after mild COVID-19. TCRdb used MiXCR to reprocess the 5' RACE reads, holding one entry per CDR3 protein. The data hold around 450,000 distinct CDR3 sequences, with less than 25% observed a single time. The material sequenced was PBMCs or a T cell subset sorted from them (not recorded which). These receptors were collected from an adult woman who had mild COVID-19 (a few samples of this study predate the infection). Cell type and time point are not known. Each CDR3 is given with its conserved first and last residue. D genes are given only for firm matches. Expanded clones are given a class, and other clones once, few, many or no size at all.

j_call v_call d_call clone_size cdr3_aa cdr3_nt
TRBJ2-7 TRBV6-1 TRBD1 few CASSIAGGYEQYF TGTGCCAGCAGTATCGCAGGGGGCTACGAGCAGTACTTC
TRBJ2-7 TRBV7-9 - few CASMGTEPYEQYF TGTGCCAGCATGGGAACAGAACCCTACGAGCAGTACTTC
TRBJ2-1 TRBV7-9 - many CASSPSYEQFF TGTGCCAGCAGCCCCTCATATGAGCAGTTCTTC
TRBJ1-1 TRBV5-1 - - CASREMRHLNTEAFF TGCGCCAGCAGGGAGATGAGGCACCTGAACACTGAAGCTTTCTTT
TRBJ2-2 TRBV3-1 - - CASSQGDAVYTGELFF TGTGCCAGCAGCCAAGGCGATGCGGTATACACCGGGGAGCTGTTTTTT
TRBJ2-5 TRBV20-1 - few CSAKQSETQYF TGCAGTGCTAAACAATCGGAGACCCAGTACTTC
TRBJ1-1 TRBV20-1 - few CSARVPGTVNTEAFF TGCAGTGCTAGAGTTCCCGGGACGGTGAACACTGAAGCTTTCTTT
TRBJ1-1 TRBV7-8 - few CASSSVPGGQEAFF TGTGCCAGCAGCTCCGTCCCGGGGGGCCAAGAAGCTTTCTTT
TRBJ2-3 TRBV24-1 TRBD2 - CATSGKTSGASSATDTQYF TGTGCCACCAGTGGCAAGACTAGCGGGGCATCCTCTGCCACAGATACGCAGTATTTT
TRBJ2-6 TRBV2 - few CASTASSSGANVLTF TGTGCCAGCACCGCAAGTAGCTCTGGGGCCAACGTCCTGACTTTC
TRBJ2-3 TRBV7-7 - few CASSLGGDRSTDTQYF TGTGCCAGCAGCTTAGGGGGTGACAGGAGCACAGATACGCAGTATTTT
TRBJ1-2 TRBV27 - - CASGETGTEYGYTF TGTGCCAGCGGAGAGACCGGGACCGAATATGGCTACACCTTC
TRBJ2-6 TRBV18 TRBD1 - CASSPSTGGAGSGANVLTF TGTGCCAGCTCACCTTCTACAGGGGGCGCTGGGTCCGGGGCCAACGTCCTGACTTTC
TRBJ2-7 TRBV4-1 - - CASSHLQGTEQYF TGCGCCAGCAGCCACCTCCAGGGGACCGAGCAGTACTTC
TRBJ2-1 TRBV5-1 - few CASSLGVAAGSLYNEQFF TGCGCCAGCAGCTTGGGGGTAGCCGCCGGATCCCTCTACAATGAGCAGTTCTTC
TRBJ2-1 TRBV3-1 TRBD2 - CASSRLAGWGHNEQFF TGTGCCAGCAGCAGACTAGCGGGATGGGGCCACAATGAGCAGTTCTTC
TRBJ2-7 TRBV5-1 - few CASSLGQPTYEQYF TGCGCCAGCAGCTTGGGACAGCCTACCTACGAGCAGTACTTC